The 16 T cell receptor beta chains in this list originate from one sample, sequenced in a study of control samples from healthy donors and cancer patients. Here immunoSEQ multiplex PCR was the method, and the copy in TCRdb shows in-frame clones only, minus some. This sample has approximately 210,000 clones, with 91% found just once. Sequenced sample: blood. The receptors stem from a man aged 30 to 45 in good health.

The chain has TRBV28 and TRBJ1-4; D is undetermined. Deletions cut 9 bases from V and 7 bases from J, with 21 bases between. The CDR3 loop spans 15 amino acids. Germline loops: CDR1 MDHEN, CDR2 SYDVKM. Here the CDR3 reads CASGGMTVPSEKLFF. The DNA for the CDR3 is TGTGCCAGTGGCGGGATGACCGTTCCTAGTGAAAAACTGTTTTTT.

This clone was seen only once. The rearrangement links TRBV30 to TRBJ1-4; 10 bases match TRBD1. With 8 bases clipped from V and 8 bases from J, the junction kept 8 bases outside the gene matches. Looked up from germline, CDR1 is GTSNPN and CDR2 is SVGIG (reference sequence). This CDR3 is 13 amino acids long. The CDR3 bases are TGTGCCCAAAGGGGGACAGGGGACGAAAAACTGTTTTTT. This gives the protein CAQRGTGDEKLFF.

The chain couples TRBV5-6 to TRBJ2-3; D is unclear. Trimming left V 4 bases short and J 4 bases short, with 7 bases between. The CDR3 sequence is 12 residues long. Germline V lookup: CDR1 SGHDT, CDR2 YYEEEE. CDR3 coding DNA: TGTGCCAGCAGCGCGAGCGCAGATACGCAGTATTTT. Protein: CASSASADTQYF.

J is TRBJ2-1 and V is TRBV3-1 (or the pseudogene TRBV3-2); D unresolved. With 2 bases removed from V and 6 bases from J, the gap between germline ends came to 8 bases. Per the germline V gene, CDR1 is LGHDT and CDR2 is YNNKEL (reference sequence). The CDR3 contains 13 residues. CDR3 nucleotide sequence: TGTGCCAGCAGCCAACCATCCATCAATGAGCAGTTCTTC. Amino acid sequence: CASSQPSINEQFF.

The J gene is TRBJ2-1, the V gene TRBV5-6; 8 nucleotides align to TRBD2. CDR3 length equals 17 residues. V dropped 3 bases and J dropped 0; count of bases not matched to a gene: 8. The germline CDR1 and CDR2 sequences are SGHDT and YYEEEE. The CDR3 region is CASSSSPGGSSYNEQFF. The DNA of the CDR3 is TGTGCCAGCAGCTCATCCCCGGGGGGGAGCTCCTACAATGAGCAGTTCTTC.

The chain carries TRBV29-1 and TRBJ2-3; a possible D gene is TRBD1 (5 bases). Trimming removed 3 bases from V and 2 bases from J, with 9 bases in between. Germline V gene sequence: CDR1 SQVTM, CDR2 ANQGSEA. CDR3 size: 13 residues. Here the CDR3 DNA reads TGCAGCGTTGAGGACATAAACACAGATACGCAGTATTTT. Its protein is CSVEDINTDTQYF.

This clone was seen a single time. CDR3 sequence: CASSLRQGSLHEQYF. CDR3 in DNA: TGTGCCAGCAGTCTCAGACAGGGTTCGCTTCACGAGCAGTACTTC. The genes are TRBV5-4 and TRBJ2-7; 7 nucleotides line up with TRBD1. CDR3 length: 15 amino acids. V was pared by 5 bases and J by 5 bases, with 13 bases of the junction left unmatched. CDR1 SGHNT and CDR2 YYREEE come from the germline V gene (reference sequence).

The V gene is TRBV6-5, the J gene TRBJ1-3; 7 bases fit TRBD1. J was trimmed by 4 bases and V by 4 bases; bases with no gene match: 4. The CDR3 contains 14 residues. The germline V gene has CDR1 MNHEY and CDR2 SVGAGI. The CDR3 is CASSLTQGGNTIYF. CDR3 in DNA: TGTGCCAGCAGTTTGACACAGGGGGGAAACACCATATATTTT.

This clone was picked up one time. The chain carries TRBV5-1 and TRBJ2-3; 7 bases agree with TRBD1. The CDR3 is 15 amino acids. Germline loops: CDR1 SGHRS, CDR2 YFSETQ. The V and J ends lost 4 bases and 1 base, in that order; junction bases with no gene match: 6. Here the CDR3 DNA reads TGCGCCAGCAGCCCAGGGACAGCAGGCACAGATACGCAGTATTTT. Its translation is CASSPGTAGTDTQYF.

The chain combines TRBV18 with TRBJ1-2; D is unresolved. With 4 bases removed from V and 7 bases from J, the gap between germline ends came to 22 bases. The germline V gene encodes CDR1 KGHSH and CDR2 LQKENI. The CDR3 runs to 16 residues. The CDR3 reads CASSLAATPTLSGYTF. CDR3 in DNA: TGTGCCAGCTCACTCGCGGCGACACCTACATTAAGTGGCTACACCTTC.

The chain couples TRBV14 to TRBJ2-1, with D tentatively TRBD2 (7 bases). The CDR3 is 17 residues long. Trimming left V 4 bases short and J 1 base short, with 17 bases between. Germline assignment: CDR1 SGHDN and CDR2 FVKESK. In nucleotides, the CDR3 is TGTGCCAGCAGCCTATGGGGGCGGGGGTCATCCTACAATGAGCAGTTCTTC. Translated, it gives CASSLWGRGSSYNEQFF.

The genes are TRBV5-1 and TRBJ1-1; possible D gene TRBD1, 6 bases. This CDR3 contains 13 residues. CDR1 SGHRS and CDR2 YFSETQ come from the germline V gene. With 0 bases removed from V and 5 bases from J, the gap between germline ends came to 8 bases. The CDR3 sequence is CASSLGGRTEAFF. Written as DNA, the CDR3 is TGCGCCAGCAGCTTGGGGGGGCGGACTGAAGCTTTCTTT.

The V and J genes are TRBV5-6 and TRBJ1-5; tentative D call: TRBD1 (6 bases). V gave up 4 bases and J gave up 9 bases, with 14 bases separating them. Germline V gene lookup returns CDR1 SGHDT and CDR2 YYEEEE. This CDR3 has 13 amino acids. The CDR3 here is CASSAGRGWPQHF. The CDR3 DNA sequence: TGTGCCAGCAGCGCGGGAAGGGGGTGGCCCCAGCATTTT.

This clone was found once. This same CDR3 is encoded by further DNA sequences in the sample. The V gene is TRBV5-1, the J gene TRBJ1-1; no clear D. The CDR3 runs 11 residues. The V gene's germline CDR1 is SGHRS and CDR2 YFSETQ. The V end lost 0 bases, the J end lost 8 bases, and 5 bases lay between the germline ends. CDR3 amino acids: CASSLDSEAFF. CDR3 in DNA: TGCGCCAGCAGCTTGGACAGCGAAGCTTTCTTT.

The chain carries TRBV21-1 and TRBJ2-7. TRBV21-1 is described as a pseudogene. This CDR3 comprises 16 residues. CDR3 sequence reads: CASSIRPRDLSYEQYF. CDR3 sequence (DNA): TGTGCCAGCAGCATTCGCCCTCGTGATTTGTCCTACGAGCAGTACTTC.

This clone has a handful of counts. J is TRBJ1-6 and V is TRBV5-1, with 7 bases that match TRBD1. The CDR3 runs to 14 residues. V gave up 5 bases and J gave up 10 bases; unmatched junction bases: 9. The germline CDR1 and CDR2 sequences are SGHRS and YFSETQ. Here the CDR3 DNA reads TGCGCCAGCAGTTTAACAGGGGCGCGCTCACCCCTCCACTTT. Translating gives CASSLTGARSPLHF. Based on the CDR3 plus reference TRBV5-1 and TRBJ1-6, the full variable domain is KAGVTQTPRYLIKTRGQQVTLSCSPISGHRSVSWYQQTPGQGLQFLFEYFSETQRNKGNFPGRFSGRQFSNSRSEMNVSTLELGDSALYLCASSLTGARSPLHFGNGTRLTVT.